These 32 T cell receptor beta chains originate from one sample sequenced in a study of PD-1 blockade in classical Hodgkin lymphoma. Relapse after autologous stem cell transplantation occurred in every patient, and brentuximab vedotin exposure varied. Here immunoSEQ multiplex PCR was the method, and the copy in TCRdb shows in-frame clones only, minus some. The repertoire holds about 110,000 clones, with 80% to 90% as singletons. The specimen was peripheral blood mononuclear cells (PBMCs), collected before the second cycle of nivolumab. These receptors came from a human donor with classical Hodgkin lymphoma.

The chain links TRBV7-8 to TRBJ2-7; D may correspond to TRBD1 or TRBD2 (7 bases each). V dropped 0 bases and J dropped 4 bases, with 19 bases sitting between them. This CDR3 region has 17 residues. Germline-derived CDR1 and CDR2 are SGHVS and FQNEAQ. As DNA, the CDR3 is TGTGCCAGCAGCTTAGCGTTGGGTCAGGGGGGGATGTACGAGCAGTACTTC. Translation gives CASSLALGQGGMYEQYF.

This chain uses TRBV18 with TRBJ2-2; D is uncertain. Germline V gene sequence: CDR1 KGHSH, CDR2 LQKENI. V was clipped by 3 bases and J by 0 bases, with 11 bases between them. The CDR3 is 16 residues long. CDR3 residues: CASSPAWSPNTGELFF. CDR3 coding DNA: TGTGCCAGCTCACCTGCTTGGTCTCCGAACACCGGGGAGCTGTTTTTT.

CDR3 bases: TGTGCCAGTAGTATGGTCAGCTTCTATGGCTACACCTTC. This sequence encodes CASSMVSFYGYTF. The chain combines TRBV19 with TRBJ1-2; D ambiguous. This CDR3 has 13 residues. Trimming took 3 bases from V and 4 from J, leaving 9 bases between them. The germline CDR1 and CDR2 sequences are LNHDA and SQIVND (reference sequence).

V gene TRBV5-4 combines with J gene TRBJ1-1; D call uncertain. The V and J ends lost 4 bases and 3 bases respectively, with 16 bases between them. This CDR3 has 15 residues. Germline CDR1 SGHNT, CDR2 YYREEE (reference sequence). This chain's CDR3 is CASSQDSYGDTEAFF. The CDR3 DNA sequence: TGTGCCAGCAGCCAAGATTCTTACGGGGACACTGAAGCTTTCTTT.

The rearrangement uses TRBV5-5 and TRBJ1-1, with 8 positions matching TRBD1. After removal of 4 bases from V and 0 bases from J, the junction contained 5 bases not matched to a gene. The CDR3 runs to 15 residues. Per germline, CDR1 SGHKS and CDR2 YYEKEE (reference sequence). CDR3 residues: CASSAYRGMNTEAFF. CDR3 coding DNA: TGTGCCAGCAGCGCGTACAGGGGGATGAACACTGAAGCTTTCTTT.

This sequence joins TRBV2 and TRBJ1-1; D gene ambiguous. From germline, CDR1 is SNHLY and CDR2 FYNNEI. Trimming took off 11 bases at V and 0 bases at J, with 10 bases between the two ends. The CDR3 length is 12 residues. CDR3 loop: CADRRMNTEAFF. The CDR3 nucleotides read TGTGCCGACCGACGGATGAACACTGAAGCTTTCTTT.

The chain recombines TRBV29-1 with TRBJ1-3; D uncertain. V lost 4 bases and J lost 11, with 15 bases in between. The length of the CDR3 is 12 residues. Germline CDR1 reads SQVTM; CDR2 reads ANQGSEA. The DNA for the CDR3 is TGCAGCGTTGCCGACGCGTCAGGCGCCATATATTTT. Its translation is CSVADASGAIYF.

V and J are TRBV5-4 and TRBJ2-5; D is perhaps TRBD2 (5 bases). V lost 5 bases and J 4 bases, leaving 15 bases between the germline ends. The CDR3 spans 14 residues. Per the germline V gene, CDR1 is SGHNT and CDR2 is YYREEE (reference sequence). This CDR3 is CASSTPEGLETQYF. In DNA form, the CDR3 reads TGTGCCAGCAGTACGCCCGAGGGTCTAGAGACCCAGTACTTC.

This chain joins TRBV7-2 and TRBJ1-2, with 8 bases fitting TRBD1. The V segment lost 1 base and the J segment 3 bases; nucleotides outside the gene matches: 4. This CDR3 is 15 amino acids long. CDR1 is SGHTA and CDR2 is FQGNSA in the germline V gene. CDR3 in DNA: TGTGCCAGCAGCTTAGTTATACAGGGGGACTATGGCTACACCTTC. Translation gives CASSLVIQGDYGYTF.

The chain employs TRBV2 and TRBJ2-3; possibly TRBD1 or TRBD2 for D (5 bases each). The CDR3 sequence is 15 residues long. The germline CDR1 and CDR2 sequences are SNHLY and FYNNEI. V lost 5 bases, J lost 3 bases, and 15 bases lay in between. Here the CDR3 reads CASSRDLGGTDTQYF. DNA for the CDR3: TGTGCCAGCAGTCGGGACCTCGGAGGAACAGATACGCAGTATTTT.

This clone was seen a single time. The chain combines TRBV30 with TRBJ2-7; D is ambiguous. The CDR3 extends over 12 amino acids. V was shortened by 2 bases and J by 0 bases, with 5 bases between the two germline ends. From germline, CDR1 is GTSNPN and CDR2 SVGIG (reference sequence). In DNA, the CDR3 is TGTGCCTGGAGTCTATTCTCCTACGAGCAGTACTTC. Translation: CAWSLFSYEQYF.

The chain links TRBV19 to TRBJ2-4; D possibly corresponds to TRBD1 (6 bases). This CDR3 comprises 14 residues. In germline, CDR1 is LNHDA, CDR2 SQIVND (reference sequence). Trimming cost V 6 bases and J 6 bases, with 15 bases left between them. The DNA for the CDR3 is TGTGCCAGTAGACCTCCAGGACAGACAAACATTCAGTACTTC. Amino acid sequence: CASRPPGQTNIQYF.

The table lists this clone with a count of one. J is TRBJ2-1 and V is TRBV29-1, with a possible D match to TRBD2 (6 bases). Germline lookup yields CDR1 SQVTM and CDR2 ANQGSEA. The CDR3 has 13 amino acids. V lost 5 bases, J lost 7 bases, and 15 bases lay in between. The chain's CDR3 is CSVWGLSLNEQFF. DNA of the CDR3: TGCAGCGTTTGGGGACTGTCCCTAAATGAGCAGTTCTTC.

The V gene is TRBV7-9, the J gene TRBJ2-7; TRBD2 is a possible D gene (7 bases). The CDR3 sequence is 13 residues long. Germline V gene lookup returns CDR1 SEHNR and CDR2 FQNEAQ (reference sequence). With 11 bases removed from V and 0 bases from J, the gap between germline ends came to 14 bases. The CDR3 reads CAGEGDSSYEQYF. CDR3 nucleotides: TGTGCCGGGGAGGGGGACTCCTCCTACGAGCAGTACTTC.

The chain uses TRBV7-9 and TRBJ2-7; 13 nucleotides match TRBD2. The germline gives CDR1 SEHNR, CDR2 FQNEAQ (reference sequence). The V and J ends lost 1 base and 7 bases, in that order; junction bases with no gene match: 13. The CDR3 sequence is 18 residues long. The CDR3 reads CASSLDGLAGDLESEQYF. CDR3 nucleotides: TGTGCCAGCAGCTTAGATGGACTAGCGGGAGATCTGGAGTCGGAGCAGTACTTC.

This clone was picked up a small number of times. This chain uses TRBV18 with TRBJ1-1, with D perhaps TRBD1 (5 bases). Germline V gene lookup returns CDR1 KGHSH and CDR2 LQKENI. With 8 bases removed from V and 0 bases from J, the gap between germline ends came to 13 bases. The CDR3 runs 14 residues. CDR3 in amino acids: CASSTTQVNTEAFF. CDR3 bases: TGTGCCAGCAGTACAACACAGGTGAACACTGAAGCTTTCTTT.

This clone has just one count. The chain carries TRBV28 and TRBJ2-1; D perhaps matches TRBD1 (6 bases). CDR1 and CDR2 (germline): MDHEN, SYDVKM. With 7 bases removed from V and 8 bases from J, the gap between germline ends came to 21 bases. The CDR3 has 15 amino acids. This CDR3 is CASTVGASMRHEQFF. The DNA of the CDR3 is TGTGCCAGCACCGTGGGGGCTTCAATGCGACATGAGCAGTTCTTC.

This chain connects TRBV10-3 to TRBJ2-2, with 9 bases aligning to TRBD2. The CDR3 runs 12 residues. Germline CDR1 is ENHRY and CDR2 is SYGVKD. V gave up 10 bases and J gave up 7 bases; unmatched junction bases: 4. The CDR3 nucleotides are TGTGCCAGCGAAGCGGGAGGCGGGGAGCTGTTTTTT. This codes for CASEAGGGELFF.

Here the CDR3 reads CASSYLASEAFF. In DNA form, the CDR3 reads TGTGCCAGCAGTTACTTAGCTAGTGAAGCTTTCTTT. This sequence joins TRBV6-6 and TRBJ1-1; no reliable D call. The CDR3 has 12 amino acids. The V end lost 1 base, the J end lost 7 bases, and 7 bases lay between the germline ends. Germline V lookup: CDR1 MNHNY, CDR2 SVGAGI (reference sequence).

The gene calls are TRBV7-2 and TRBJ2-7; D is unclear. This CDR3 has 14 amino acids. Germline-derived CDR1 and CDR2 are SGHTA and FQGNSA. The V end lost 2 bases, the J end lost 5 bases, and 13 bases lay between the germline ends. In nucleotides, the CDR3 is TGTGCCAGCAGCTTACTCAACCCTTCTAACGAGCAGTACTTC. It yields the protein CASSLLNPSNEQYF.

Only one count was recorded for this clone. The J gene is TRBJ1-3, the V gene TRBV4-1, with D perhaps matching TRBD1 (5 bases). Deletions cut 0 bases from V and 0 bases from J, with 15 bases between. This CDR3 has 18 residues. Germline V gives CDR1 MGHRA, CDR2 YSYEKL. This CDR3 is CASSQDLFRDPSGNTIYF. The CDR3 DNA reads TGCGCCAGCAGCCAAGATCTTTTCCGGGACCCCTCTGGAAACACCATATATTTT.

The chain couples TRBV5-6 to TRBJ2-1; D is uncertain. Between the trimmed V and J ends, which lost 4 bases and 2 bases, there was a span of 4 bases. This CDR3 comprises 12 residues. Germline values: CDR1 SGHDT, CDR2 YYEEEE. This chain's CDR3 is CASSRTYNEQFF. CDR3 DNA sequence: TGTGCCAGCAGCCGAACCTACAATGAGCAGTTCTTC.

The chain recombines TRBV9 with TRBJ1-2; 11 nucleotides agree with TRBD1. This CDR3 is built from 15 residues. V lost 0 bases to trimming and J lost 4 bases; unmatched junction nucleotides: 2. Germline V gives CDR1 SGDLS, CDR2 YYNGEE. CDR3 amino acids: CASSVGTGGSYGYTF. The CDR3 DNA follows: TGTGCCAGCAGCGTAGGGACAGGGGGCAGCTATGGCTACACCTTC.

The chain carries TRBV4-2 and TRBJ1-1; D is unclear. The CDR3 sequence is 14 residues long. Trimming removed 5 bases from V and 1 base from J, with 11 bases in between. Germline V gene data show CDR1 as LGHNA and CDR2 as YNFKEQ. In DNA form, the CDR3 reads TGTGCCAGCAGCAAACTGGCCAAGAACACTGAAGCTTTCTTT. This encodes CASSKLAKNTEAFF.

The chain has TRBV6-6 and TRBJ2-1, with D maybe TRBD2 (5 bases). The germline CDR1 and CDR2 sequences are MNHNY and SVGAGI (reference sequence). V shed 3 bases and J shed 5 bases, with 8 bases lying between them. The CDR3 contains 13 residues. As DNA, the CDR3 is TGTGCCAGCAGTTATGCGGGTGACAATGAGCAGTTCTTC. Amino acids: CASSYAGDNEQFF.

The chain employs TRBV28 and TRBJ1-2; D gene uncertain. The CDR3 length is 12 residues. The germline gives CDR1 MDHEN, CDR2 SYDVKM. V was pared by 6 bases and J by 3 bases, with 8 bases between. The CDR3 is CASSLGDYGYTF. CDR3 coding DNA: TGTGCCAGCAGCCTGGGAGACTATGGCTACACCTTC.

The rearrangement joins TRBV4-1 to TRBJ1-2; tentatively, D is TRBD1 (5 bases). Germline V lookup: CDR1 MGHRA, CDR2 YSYEKL. Trimming removed 0 bases at V and 4 bases at J, with 24 bases between. The CDR3 has 19 amino acids. The CDR3, as DNA: TGCGCCAGCAGCCAAGATTTACTCGAGGGGACCCTCCGGCTCTATGGCTACACCTTC. It specifies CASSQDLLEGTLRLYGYTF.

This clone was counted once. This sequence joins TRBV19 and TRBJ1-5; TRBD1 might be the D (6 bases). CDR1 and CDR2 (germline): LNHDA, SQIVND (reference sequence). V was shortened by 2 bases and J by 5 bases, with 16 bases between the two germline ends. CDR3 length: 16 amino acids. Here the CDR3 reads CASSISGVLLYQPQHF. In nucleotides, the CDR3 is TGTGCCAGTAGTATATCAGGGGTCCTACTTTATCAGCCCCAGCATTTT.

The V call is TRBV5-5, the J call TRBJ1-4, with a possible D match to TRBD1 (6 bases). The CDR3 runs 16 residues. The V gene's germline CDR1 is SGHKS and CDR2 YYEKEE (reference sequence). With 4 bases removed from V and 0 bases from J, the gap between germline ends came to 13 bases. The CDR3, as DNA: TGTGCCAGCAGCCCGAGGGGGGGCGCAACTAATGAAAAACTGTTTTTT. This sequence encodes CASSPRGGATNEKLFF.

The chain links TRBV7-6 to TRBJ2-1, with D possibly being TRBD1 or TRBD2 (5 bases each). The CDR3 totals 13 residues. The V end was cut by 1 base, the J end by 9 bases, with 10 bases between. The germline CDR1 and CDR2 sequences are SGHVS and FNYEAQ. Written as DNA, the CDR3 is TGTGCCAGCAGCTTAGGTGAGGGGTCTGAGCAGTTCTTC. Translating gives CASSLGEGSEQFF.

The chain has TRBV6-1 and TRBJ1-2; 7 nucleotides align to TRBD1. This CDR3 is built from 14 residues. The germline V gene encodes CDR1 MNHNS and CDR2 SASEGT. Trimming at V came to 6 bases and at J to 2 bases, leaving 6 bases not matched to a gene. CDR3 protein: CASSLTGSNYGYTF. The CDR3 nucleotides are TGTGCCAGCAGCTTGACAGGGTCCAACTATGGCTACACCTTC.

The rearrangement joins TRBV15 to TRBJ2-1; TRBD2 matches 9 bases. Per the germline V gene, CDR1 is LNHNV and CDR2 is YYDKDF (reference sequence). The V and J ends lost 0 bases and 2 bases, in that order; junction bases with no gene match: 2. The CDR3 consists of 16 residues. The chain's CDR3 is CATSREREGPYNEQFF. In nucleotides, the CDR3 is TGTGCCACCAGCAGAGAGCGGGAGGGGCCCTACAATGAGCAGTTCTTC.